The rows below give T cell receptor beta chains drawn from one sample of a study of metastatic and nonmetastatic thyroid tumors. TCRdb re-called clones via MiXCR from the PCR reads. The data hold approximately 42,000 clones, with 20% to 30% observed a single time. Material for sequencing was tumor tissue. The receptor set was obtained from a female donor with papillary thyroid cancer or a benign thyroid nodule (not recorded which). Some clones in this sample may be carry-over from other donors' samples. Both conserved end residues are part of each CDR3. D genes are given only for firm matches. Some rows mark clone size as missing; the rest say once, few, many or name a class of expanded clone.

cdr3_length: 13
clone_size: -
d_call: TRBD1
j_call: TRBJ2-3
v_call: TRBV5-1
cdr3_aa: CASRTGAPDTQYF

cdr3_length: 14
clone_size: -
d_call: -
j_call: TRBJ1-2
v_call: TRBV7-6
cdr3_aa: CASSEVRTQGGYTF

cdr3_length: 15
clone_size: -
d_call: TRBD1
j_call: TRBJ1-4
v_call: TRBV6-4
cdr3_aa: CASSPGGRTNEKLFF

cdr3_length: 14
clone_size: few
d_call: TRBD1
j_call: TRBJ2-7
v_call: TRBV28
cdr3_aa: CASTLRQGIREQYF

cdr3_length: 16
clone_size: many
d_call: -
j_call: TRBJ2-3
v_call: TRBV28
cdr3_aa: CASTLYTGSSTDTQYF

cdr3_length: 13
clone_size: few
d_call: -
j_call: TRBJ2-1
v_call: TRBV12-3/TRBV12-4
cdr3_aa: CASSLLGYNEQFF

cdr3_length: 13
clone_size: many
d_call: -
j_call: TRBJ2-3
v_call: TRBV7-3
cdr3_aa: CASSLRDRDTQYF

cdr3_length: 12
clone_size: few
d_call: TRBD2
j_call: TRBJ2-1
v_call: TRBV28
cdr3_aa: CASSSGGVEQFF

cdr3_length: 15
clone_size: many
d_call: -
j_call: TRBJ1-2
v_call: TRBV5-6
cdr3_aa: CASNVGQFANYGYTF

cdr3_length: 14
clone_size: few
d_call: -
j_call: TRBJ1-3
v_call: TRBV29-1
cdr3_aa: CSVATQASGNTIYF

cdr3_length: 12
clone_size: -
d_call: -
j_call: TRBJ2-1
v_call: TRBV24-1
cdr3_aa: CATSLVDNEQFF

cdr3_length: 13
clone_size: many
d_call: -
j_call: TRBJ1-2
v_call: TRBV12-3/TRBV12-4
cdr3_aa: CASSPDSNYGYTF

cdr3_length: 15
clone_size: -
d_call: -
j_call: TRBJ2-1
v_call: TRBV3-1
cdr3_aa: CASSQDPSGFNEQFF

cdr3_length: 13
clone_size: many
d_call: -
j_call: TRBJ2-2
v_call: TRBV30
cdr3_aa: CAWNAREAGELFF

cdr3_length: 16
clone_size: many
d_call: TRBD1
j_call: TRBJ2-2
v_call: TRBV24-1
cdr3_aa: CATSDLGGQGAGELFF

cdr3_length: 13
clone_size: many
d_call: -
j_call: TRBJ1-1
v_call: TRBV7-2
cdr3_aa: CASSLTTNTEAFF

cdr3_length: 12
clone_size: few
d_call: -
j_call: TRBJ1-1
v_call: TRBV27
cdr3_aa: CASSHRDTEAFF

cdr3_length: 12
clone_size: many
d_call: -
j_call: TRBJ2-7
v_call: TRBV6-1
cdr3_aa: CASSESKYEQYF

cdr3_length: 13
clone_size: -
d_call: TRBD1
j_call: TRBJ1-2
v_call: TRBV7-2
cdr3_aa: CASSPGQGDGYTF

cdr3_length: 13
clone_size: many
d_call: -
j_call: TRBJ1-1
v_call: TRBV12-3/TRBV12-4
cdr3_aa: CASSQTVNTEAFF

cdr3_length: 14
clone_size: once
d_call: TRBD2
j_call: TRBJ2-7
v_call: TRBV20-1
cdr3_aa: CSARAAGRGDEQYF

cdr3_length: 15
clone_size: few
d_call: TRBD1
j_call: TRBJ1-1
v_call: TRBV29-1
cdr3_aa: CSVGTGWGMNTEAFF

cdr3_length: 13
clone_size: many
d_call: -
j_call: TRBJ2-5
v_call: TRBV25-1
cdr3_aa: CASSVADQETQYF

cdr3_length: 11
clone_size: -
d_call: -
j_call: TRBJ2-2
v_call: TRBV20-1
cdr3_aa: CSAEVTGELFF

cdr3_length: 15
clone_size: many
d_call: TRBD1
j_call: TRBJ2-7
v_call: TRBV6-2/TRBV6-3
cdr3_aa: CASSYVLGGPGEQYF

cdr3_length: 13
clone_size: -
d_call: TRBD1
j_call: TRBJ1-2
v_call: TRBV20-1
cdr3_aa: CSALWTGNYGYTF

cdr3_length: 15
clone_size: many
d_call: TRBD2
j_call: TRBJ2-1
v_call: TRBV7-8
cdr3_aa: CASSLELAQYNEQFF

cdr3_length: 13
clone_size: few
d_call: TRBD2
j_call: TRBJ2-1
v_call: TRBV11-3
cdr3_aa: CASSLSGSGRKFF